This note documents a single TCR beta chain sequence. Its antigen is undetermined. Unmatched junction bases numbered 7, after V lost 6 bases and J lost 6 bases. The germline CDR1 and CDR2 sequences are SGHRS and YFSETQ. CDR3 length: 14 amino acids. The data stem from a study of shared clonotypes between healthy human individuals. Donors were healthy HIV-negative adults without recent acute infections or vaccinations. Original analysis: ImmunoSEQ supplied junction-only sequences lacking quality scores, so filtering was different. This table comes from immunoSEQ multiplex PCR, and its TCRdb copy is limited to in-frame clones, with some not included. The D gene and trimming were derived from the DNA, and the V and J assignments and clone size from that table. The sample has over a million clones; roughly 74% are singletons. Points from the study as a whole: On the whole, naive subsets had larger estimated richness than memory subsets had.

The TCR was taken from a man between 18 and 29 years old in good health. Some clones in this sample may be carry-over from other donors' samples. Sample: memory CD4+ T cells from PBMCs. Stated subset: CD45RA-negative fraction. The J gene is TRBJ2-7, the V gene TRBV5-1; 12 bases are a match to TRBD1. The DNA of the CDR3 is TGCGCCAGCACCTCGGGACAGGGGGCTTCCGAGCAGTACTTC. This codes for CASTSGQGASEQYF.